This T cell receptor beta chain was captured in a study of blood T cells in healthy people across ages. Study-level results: Higher naive T cell percentage went strongly together with higher TCR beta diversity. Unknown CMV status may confound age-related changes in expanded clones.

A second PCR of about 7 to 12 cycles used a sample-barcoded 5' primer and a J-beta primer mix. One entry per CDR3 protein, called by TCRdb with MiXCR from the 5' RACE reads. The sample records fewer than 900,000 distinct CDR3 sequences, about 40% being singletons. The CDR3 covers 17 residues. Trimming took 6 bases from V and 0 from J, leaving 21 bases between them. Looked up from germline, CDR1 is DFQATT and CDR2 is SNEGSKA (reference sequence). On this clonotype itself: Its cognate antigen is unknown.

The chain is built from TRBV20-1 and TRBJ1-5, with D possibly being TRBD1 (5 bases). The receptor's source is a woman in her sixties or seventies in good health. The material sequenced was blood. The CDR3 DNA reads as TGCAGTGCGGGCCGGGGGACCCCCGGCCATAGCAATCAGCCCCAGCATTTT. Translating it yields CSAGRGTPGHSNQPQHF.